Below, 16 T cell receptor beta chains from the same sample are listed, as sequenced in a study of identical twins (TCRdb year 2016). The library was made by 5' RACE. TCRdb records Illumina HiSeq 2000 as the sequencer. TCRdb ran its own pipeline on the public reads, namely fastp trimming at Q25 and MiXCR clone calling, and kept in-frame beta chains. A single entry per CDR3 protein holds the most common genes and DNA from its merged rows. This sample comprises 1.5 million to 2 million distinct CDR3 sequences, 32% of them detected only once. The top ten hold around 0.3% of the sample. The sample comprised cord blood. These TCRs come from a newborn girl in good health.

V and J are TRBV20-1 and TRBJ2-3, with 8 bases lining up with TRBD2. The junction had 12 bases not matched to a gene; V was cut back by 3 bases and J by 4 bases. CDR1 and CDR2 (germline): DFQATT, SNEGSKA (reference sequence). The CDR3 totals 16 residues. CDR3 sequence: CSASWTGTRGPDTQYF. The CDR3 DNA reads as TGCAGTGCTAGCTGGACCGGGACTAGGGGCCCAGATACGCAGTATTTT.

The rearrangement links TRBV20-1 to TRBJ2-1; maybe TRBD2 (5 bases). V dropped 3 bases and J dropped 8 bases, with 11 bases sitting between them. The germline CDR1 and CDR2 sequences are DFQATT and SNEGSKA (reference sequence). The CDR3 totals 12 residues. The CDR3 DNA follows: TGCAGTGCTAGTAGGGATAGCGATGAGCAGTTCTTC. It codes for CSASRDSDEQFF.

This clonotype was seen only a few times. The J gene is TRBJ1-1, the V gene TRBV6-6; D is ambiguous. The CDR3 has 14 residues. The germline V gene encodes CDR1 MNHNY and CDR2 SVGAGI (reference sequence). Trimming removed 2 bases at V and 3 bases at J, with 10 bases between. The CDR3 reads CASSYEARDTEAFF. In DNA, the CDR3 is TGTGCCAGCAGTTACGAAGCGAGGGACACTGAAGCTTTCTTT.

This clonotype was counted a few times. The gene calls are TRBV4-1 and TRBJ1-5, with unresolved D. V was pared by 0 bases and J by 0 bases, with 12 bases between. The CDR3 contains 17 residues. Germline V gene data show CDR1 as MGHRA and CDR2 as YSYEKL. Written as DNA, the CDR3 is TGCGCCAGCAGCCAAGATATCCGTTCCTATAGCAATCAGCCCCAGCATTTT. It codes for CASSQDIRSYSNQPQHF.

This chain uses TRBV12-3 or TRBV12-4 with TRBJ1-6, with D possibly TRBD1 on 6 matching bases. This CDR3 is built from 14 residues. V was pared by 5 bases and J by 7 bases, with 12 bases between. The CDR3 bases are TGTGCCAGCAGTCACGGGACAAAGAATTCACCCCTCCACTTT. It is translated as CASSHGTKNSPLHF.

This clonotype has only a few counts. CDR3 in DNA: TGTGCCAGCACCGACATCAGGGTTTATGACACAGATACGCAGTATTTT. It codes for CASTDIRVYDTDTQYF. The chain carries TRBV27 and TRBJ2-3; D is perhaps TRBD1 (5 bases). V shed 7 bases and J shed 2 bases, with 19 bases lying between them. The CDR3 is 16 residues long. Germline assignment: CDR1 MNHEY and CDR2 SMNVEV (reference sequence).

The chain carries TRBV19 and TRBJ1-5; possibly TRBD1 for D (5 bases). From germline, CDR1 is LNHDA and CDR2 SQIVND (reference sequence). The CDR3 is made up of 14 amino acids. V shed 3 bases and J shed 3 bases, with 9 bases lying between them. CDR3 protein: CASSIQGTNQPQHF. The CDR3 coding sequence is TGTGCCAGTAGTATCCAGGGTACCAATCAGCCCCAGCATTTT.

This clonotype was seen only a few times. The V and J genes are TRBV28 and TRBJ2-7; D gene uncertain. Germline CDR1 and CDR2: MDHEN and SYDVKM. The V end was cut by 4 bases, the J end by 6 bases, with 10 bases between. This CDR3 region has 12 residues. CDR3 nucleotide sequence: TGTGCCAGCAGTTACTGGTGGTCCGAGCAGTACTTC. It encodes CASSYWWSEQYF.

The genes are TRBV10-3 and TRBJ1-2; no reliable D call. The germline CDR1 and CDR2 sequences are ENHRY and SYGVKD. The CDR3 consists of 13 residues. V lost 4 bases, J lost 1 base, and 7 bases lay in between. CDR3 loop: CAISAVGNYGYTF. DNA of the CDR3: TGTGCCATCAGTGCTGTGGGTAACTATGGCTACACCTTC.

The chain links TRBV12-3 or TRBV12-4 to TRBJ2-1, with unresolved D. This CDR3 spans 12 amino acids. The ends were cut back, 4 bases at V and 9 bases at J, with 10 bases in the middle. CDR3 sequence reads: CASSSAWIEQFF. DNA for the CDR3: TGTGCCAGCAGTTCTGCCTGGATTGAGCAGTTCTTC.

The chain is built from TRBV1 and TRBJ2-5; TRBD1, the D gene given by the table, was not confirmed from the DNA. With the DNA end fitting TRBJ2-7 better, the J assignment may be wrong. TRBV1 is listed as a pseudogene. The CDR3 runs 14 residues. This chain's CDR3 is CTSSPRDRVHEQYF. In DNA, the CDR3 is TGCACCAGCAGCCCACGGGACAGGGTCCACGAGCAGTACTTC.

This clonotype showed up just a few times. This chain links TRBV28 with TRBJ2-1, with 10 bases aligning to TRBD2. Per germline, CDR1 MDHEN and CDR2 SYDVKM. The CDR3 runs 20 residues. Unmatched junction bases numbered 14, after V lost 3 bases and J lost 0 bases. The CDR3 DNA sequence: TGTGCCAGCAGTTTTAGGCCGGGACTAGCGCATATTAGCTCCTACAATGAGCAGTTCTTC. It codes for CASSFRPGLAHISSYNEQFF.

The V and J genes are TRBV5-4 and TRBJ2-6; D unresolved. The CDR3 totals 13 residues. V was shortened by 6 bases and J by 2 bases, with 6 bases between the two germline ends. The germline gives CDR1 SGHNT, CDR2 YYREEE (reference sequence). The CDR3 here is CASNPPGANVLTF. As DNA, the CDR3 is TGTGCCAGCAACCCCCCTGGGGCCAACGTCCTGACTTTC.

The chain's CDR3 is CSARASNGTGAWYF. CDR3 nucleotides: TGCAGTGCTAGAGCTTCAAACGGGACGGGAGCTTGGTATTTT. This rearrangement joins TRBV20-1 to TRBJ2-3; maybe TRBD2 (6 bases). The CDR3 length is 14 residues. V lost 1 base, J lost 14 bases, and 22 bases lay in between. Germline CDR1 DFQATT, CDR2 SNEGSKA (reference sequence).

Only a few counts were recorded for this clonotype. The genes are TRBV20-1 and TRBJ2-5, with D possibly matching TRBD2 (7 bases). The V end was cut by 4 bases, the J end by 11 bases, with 23 bases between. From germline, CDR1 is DFQATT and CDR2 SNEGSKA (reference sequence). The CDR3 covers 14 residues. The CDR3 DNA reads TGCAGTGCTAAGGAGGGGGAGGGCCGGAATGAGCAGTACTTC. Translating it yields CSAKEGEGRNEQYF.

The table lists this clonotype with a few counts. V and J are TRBV7-2 and TRBJ1-1, with D uncertain. Germline CDR1 and CDR2: SGHTA and FQGNSA. CDR3 length equals 15 residues. Trimming took off 1 base at V and 0 bases at J, with 9 bases between the two ends. The CDR3 here is CASSLGGNMNTEAFF. Here the CDR3 DNA reads TGTGCCAGCAGCTTAGGGGGTAATATGAACACTGAAGCTTTCTTT.